This TCR beta chain came from a study of shared clonotypes between healthy human individuals. A word on this clone: Its antigen is not identified.

This table comes from immunoSEQ multiplex PCR, and its TCRdb copy is limited to in-frame clones, with some not included. The data show around 2.1 million clones, under 95% seen once. Overall study results and limits: What rarefaction showed was incomplete sorted-subset sequencing despite large depth. Few donors restricted represented genetic and exposure-history diversity. Generation probability values for non-shared clonotypes were lower than those for clonotypes shared by all four donors.

Looked up from germline, CDR1 is MNHEY and CDR2 is SMNVEV (reference sequence). The V end lost 2 bases, the J end lost 4 bases, and 8 bases lay between the germline ends. The CDR3 is 14 residues long. CD45RO-negative, CCR7-positively selected cells formed the naive CD8 fraction, excluding terminally differentiated effector memory CD45RA+ cells. Caucasian adults living in Nashville, Tennessee, provided all samples. The clonotype comes from a man aged 18 to 35 in good health. Some clones in this sample may be carry-over from other donors' samples. This chain connects TRBV27 to TRBJ1-4; D is ambiguous. The sample was naive CD8+ T cells from PBMCs. The CDR3 region has the DNA TGTGCCAGCAGTTTAGAATGGGGTAATGAAAAACTGTTTTTT. Translation gives CASSLEWGNEKLFF.